This T cell receptor beta chain was sequenced during a study of T cells in Graves' hyperthyroidism and ophthalmopathy. Amplification yielded TCR beta CDR3 regions, with RNA transcripts as the source. With the HTBI primer set, the TCR CDR3 went through a first round of RT-PCR. One entry per CDR3 protein results from TCRdb running MiXCR on the multiplex PCR reads. The table lists 660,000 or so distinct CDR3 sequences, about 45% of them singletons. Germline CDR1 is DFQATT and CDR2 is SNEGSKA (reference sequence). V shed 0 bases and J shed 2 bases, with 14 bases lying between them. The CDR3 length is 15 residues. This clonotype has a handful of counts. As yet, its antigen is unknown. Study results and limitations: A model using 13 V-J features told ophthalmopathy apart from stable hyperthyroidism.

The J gene is TRBJ2-7, the V gene TRBV20-1, with D possibly being TRBD2 (7 bases). Sequencing was done on a sample of peripheral blood or thyroid tissue (not recorded which). This TCR derives from an adult man with Graves' disease, either hyperthyroidism or ophthalmopathy (not recorded which). The chain's CDR3 is CSARDGGALTYEQYF. The CDR3 region has the DNA TGCAGTGCTAGAGATGGGGGGGCGCTTACCTACGAGCAGTACTTC.